The source of this TCR beta chain is a study of beta chain features in type 1 diabetes. Isolated RNA was reverse transcribed in full, so expressed TCRB transcripts were sequenced. Sequencing used immunoSEQ multiplex PCR; TCRdb keeps in-frame clones, though not all of them. Found here are approximately 730,000 clones, roughly 13% of them singletons; the top ten hold about 0.02%. From germline, CDR1 is MNHNY and CDR2 SVGAGI (reference sequence). The CDR3 spans 15 residues. Deletions cut 5 bases from V and 5 bases from J, with 13 bases between. This clone was found a few times. Its antigen is not known. Findings and limits, study-wide: Patients with type 1 diabetes showed fewer VDJ junction insertions and more deletions. Patients with Type 1 diabetes showed moderately but significantly shorter TCRB CDR3s in all four CD4+ subsets. For patients and controls alike, PCR might favor shorter templates to the same degree.

The origin of this receptor is a man younger than 35 with type 1 diabetes. Sequenced material: naive CD4+ T cells from blood. The chain has TRBV6-6 and TRBJ1-6, with TRBD1 as a possible D gene (5 bases). This chain's CDR3 is CASSRGHSDNSPLHF. The CDR3 bases are TGTGCCAGCAGTCGCGGACATAGCGATAATTCACCCCTCCACTTT.